One TCR beta chain is described in this entry. Its target antigen remains unknown. Per-base qualities were not stored, and no clone one base away is much larger. Library method: the immunoSEQ multiplex PCR assay. DNA from the CD4+ T cells that had been cultured and isolated underwent TCR beta CDR3 sequencing. The study's own analysis went as follows. Non-productive TCR sequences were discarded, and reads were trimmed to the CDR3 region, with only CDR3s of 7 or more amino acids retained. The MANAFEST web app was used to pick out antigen-specific clonotypes by comparing their expansion in peptide wells with that in reference cultures. To count as positive, a clone had to show expansion at FDR<0.05 compared with the reference and with all other wells, an odds ratio above 5, and a frequency above 0.1% in two replicate wells. A clonotype was defined as cross-reactive if the clonotype was significantly expanded both in SARS-CoV-2 spike wells and in at least one common cold coronavirus spike condition. CDR3 similarity was assessed by Levenshtein distance using the stringdist R package, and unrooted trees were constructed with ape in R 3.6.1. Sourced from immuneACCESS, this table was stored by TCRdb with only in-frame sequences that have V and J called. A share of the clones is absent; for the studies checked, an unresolved V gene accounts for under half, and the remainder has no known explanation. V and J calls and clone size are copied from that table; D and trimming were computed from the DNA. The table for this sample lists about 22,000 clones; about 73% of them were counted only once. The ten largest clones represent roughly 12% of the sample.

These data originate in a study of vaccination effects on CD4 cells after COVID-19 (dated by TCRdb to 2022 to 2024). About the study as a whole: Each participant got two doses of an mRNA SARS-CoV-2 vaccine, either BNT162b2 or mRNA-1273. The study compared SARS-CoV-2 spike-specific CD4+ TCR repertoires before and after mRNA vaccination in COVID-19 convalescent patients and infection-naive vaccine recipients. Altogether, some 10 COVID-19 convalescent patients and several SARS-CoV-2-naive healthy vaccine recipients made up the full study. Cultures from other donors in the study were sequenced with the Oncomine TCR Beta short-read assay on an Illumina iSeq 100.

What the authors observed across the whole study: At late post-vaccination timepoints, both infection-induced and vaccine-induced clones showed marked clonal contraction, consistent with waning T cell responses. In healthy vaccine recipients, vaccine-induced clones were almost all SARS-CoV-2 mono-reactive, with only 1 of 255 cross-reactive with common cold coronaviruses. The study was limited by a small number of convalescent patients and lacked early post-infection timepoints.

In the ViraFEST assay, PBMC were stimulated with viral peptide pools, and TCR sequencing was then used to find antigen-specific CD4+ T cell clonotypes based on their expansion. After more than 9 days of culture, CD4+ T cells were isolated with the EasySep CD4+ T cell isolation kit. Healthy vaccine recipients had no prior SARS-CoV-2 infection, confirmed by negative nucleocapsid antibodies before and after vaccination. Each well held around 1.9 million PBMC cultured in IMDM containing roughly 5% human AB serum, roughly 10 IU/ml IL-2 and gentamicin, along with about 9.5 ug/ml peptides. Half of the culture medium was replaced with fresh IL-2-containing medium on days 3 and 7. Each peptide stimulation condition was cultured in triplicate wells unless otherwise noted. PBMC were separated from whole blood using Ficoll-Paque Plus gradient centrifugation and were then either cryopreserved at -140C or used fresh. The spike proteins of SARS-CoV-2 and of the common cold coronaviruses HCoV-NL63, HCoV-OC43 and HCoV-229E were spanned by overlapping peptide pools. Genomic DNA was extracted from cultured CD4+ T cells with the QIAamp micro DNA kit.

From the germline V gene, CDR1 is SGHAT and CDR2 is FQNNGV. The germline V end is reduced by 0 bases and the J end by 8 bases; junction bases left unmatched: 3. From the cysteine up to the phenylalanine, the CDR3 has a length of 14 residues. CDR3 DNA is the only sequence kept; it has 42 bases, read in frame from the first base. Here the sequenced sample was CD4+ T cells from PBMCs cultured with HCoV-229E spike peptides, taken before COVID-19 vaccination. Reading the label with the study, this specimen's cell subset or site is: HCoV-229E spike overlapping peptide pool stimulation. The chain joins TRBV11-2 to TRBJ1-4, with 7 junctional bases fitting TRBD1. The source is a human donor who received a COVID-19 vaccine. The DNA is TGTGCCAGCAGCTTAGACAGGGGGAGCGAAAAACTGTTTTTT. It codes for CASSLDRGSEKLFF.